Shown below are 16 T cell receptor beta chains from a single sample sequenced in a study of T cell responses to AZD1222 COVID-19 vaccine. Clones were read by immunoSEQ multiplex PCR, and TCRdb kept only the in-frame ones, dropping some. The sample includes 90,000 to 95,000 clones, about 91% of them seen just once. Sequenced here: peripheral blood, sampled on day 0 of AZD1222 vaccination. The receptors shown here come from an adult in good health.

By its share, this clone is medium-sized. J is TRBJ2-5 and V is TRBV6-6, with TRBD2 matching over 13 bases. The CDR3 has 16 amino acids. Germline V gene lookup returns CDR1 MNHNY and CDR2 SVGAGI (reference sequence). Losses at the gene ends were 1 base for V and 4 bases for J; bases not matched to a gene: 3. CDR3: CASSYLGLAGRETQYF. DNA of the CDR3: TGTGCCAGCAGTTACTTGGGACTAGCGGGGAGAGAGACCCAGTACTTC.

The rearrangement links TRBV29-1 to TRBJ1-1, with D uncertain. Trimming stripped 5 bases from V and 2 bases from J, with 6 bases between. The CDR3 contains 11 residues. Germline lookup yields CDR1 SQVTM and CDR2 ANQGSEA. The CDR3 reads CSVLTNTEAFF. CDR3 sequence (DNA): TGCAGCGTTCTTACCAACACTGAAGCTTTCTTT.

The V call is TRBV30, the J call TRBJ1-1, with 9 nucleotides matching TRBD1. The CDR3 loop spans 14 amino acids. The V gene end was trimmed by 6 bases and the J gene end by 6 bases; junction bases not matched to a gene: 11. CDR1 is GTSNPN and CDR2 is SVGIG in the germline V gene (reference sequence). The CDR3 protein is CACRGTGGFSEAFF. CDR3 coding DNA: TGTGCCTGCCGCGGTACAGGGGGCTTCTCTGAAGCTTTCTTT.

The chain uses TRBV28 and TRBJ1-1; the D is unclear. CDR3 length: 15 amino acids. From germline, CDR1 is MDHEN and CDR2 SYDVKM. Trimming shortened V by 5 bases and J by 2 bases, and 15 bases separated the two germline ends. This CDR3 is CASSPPPRPNTEAFF. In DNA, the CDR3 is TGTGCCAGCAGTCCTCCGCCCAGACCAAACACTGAAGCTTTCTTT.

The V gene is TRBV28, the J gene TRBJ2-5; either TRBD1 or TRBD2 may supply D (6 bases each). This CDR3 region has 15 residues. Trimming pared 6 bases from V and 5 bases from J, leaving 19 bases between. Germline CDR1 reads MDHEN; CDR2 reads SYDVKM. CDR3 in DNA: TGTGCCAGCAGCCCCCCTGGGGGGCTACGGGAGACCCAGTACTTC. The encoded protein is CASSPPGGLRETQYF.

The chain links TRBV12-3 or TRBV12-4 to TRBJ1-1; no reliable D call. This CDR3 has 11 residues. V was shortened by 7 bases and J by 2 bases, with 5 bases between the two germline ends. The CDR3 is CASTQNTEAFF. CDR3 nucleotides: TGTGCCAGCACCCAAAACACTGAAGCTTTCTTT.

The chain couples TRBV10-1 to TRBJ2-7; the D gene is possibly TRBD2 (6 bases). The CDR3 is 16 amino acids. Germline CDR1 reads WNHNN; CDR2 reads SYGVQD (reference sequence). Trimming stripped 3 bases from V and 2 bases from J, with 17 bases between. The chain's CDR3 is CASSEKWQGGPYEQYF. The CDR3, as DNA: TGCGCCAGCAGTGAAAAGTGGCAGGGAGGCCCCTACGAGCAGTACTTC.

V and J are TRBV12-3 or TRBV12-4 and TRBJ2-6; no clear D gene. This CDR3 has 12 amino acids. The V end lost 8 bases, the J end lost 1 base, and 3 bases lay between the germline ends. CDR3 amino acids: CASGSGANVLTF. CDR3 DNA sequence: TGTGCCAGCGGGTCTGGGGCCAACGTCCTGACTTTC.

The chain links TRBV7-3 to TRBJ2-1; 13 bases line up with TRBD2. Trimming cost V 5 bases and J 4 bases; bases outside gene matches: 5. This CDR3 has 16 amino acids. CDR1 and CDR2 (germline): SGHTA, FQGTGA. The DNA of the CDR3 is TGTGCCAGCAGCATGACTAGCGGGGGGCCTTACAATGAGCAGTTCTTC. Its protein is CASSMTSGGPYNEQFF.

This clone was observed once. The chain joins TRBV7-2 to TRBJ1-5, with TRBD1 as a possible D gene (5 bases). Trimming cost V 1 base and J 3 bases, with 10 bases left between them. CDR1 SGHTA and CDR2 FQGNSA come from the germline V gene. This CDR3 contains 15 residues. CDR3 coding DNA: TGTGCCAGCAGCTTAGGCAGGGCTTACAATCAGCCCCAGCATTTT. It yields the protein CASSLGRAYNQPQHF. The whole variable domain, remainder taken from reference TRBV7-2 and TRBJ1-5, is GAGVSQSPSNKVTEKGKDVELRCDPISGHTALYWYRQSLGQGLEFLIYFQGNSAPDKSGLPSDRFSAERTGGSVSTLTIQRTQQEDSAVYLCASSLGRAYNQPQHFGDGTRLSIL.

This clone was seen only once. CDR3 in amino acids: CASSAQGSQPQHF. In DNA, the CDR3 is TGTGCCAGCAGCGCACAGGGGAGTCAGCCCCAGCATTTT. The chain joins TRBV7-9 to TRBJ1-5; 7 nucleotides line up with TRBD1. Trimming took 5 bases from V and 6 from J; bases not matched to a gene: 4. This CDR3 comprises 13 residues. Germline V gene lookup returns CDR1 SEHNR and CDR2 FQNEAQ (reference sequence).

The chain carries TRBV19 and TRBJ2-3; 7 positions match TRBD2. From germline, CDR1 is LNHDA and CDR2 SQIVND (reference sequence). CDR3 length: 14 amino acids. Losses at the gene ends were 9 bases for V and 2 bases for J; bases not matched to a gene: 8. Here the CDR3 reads CASHKAGTTDTQYF. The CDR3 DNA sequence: TGTGCCAGCCACAAAGCGGGGACCACAGATACGCAGTATTTT.

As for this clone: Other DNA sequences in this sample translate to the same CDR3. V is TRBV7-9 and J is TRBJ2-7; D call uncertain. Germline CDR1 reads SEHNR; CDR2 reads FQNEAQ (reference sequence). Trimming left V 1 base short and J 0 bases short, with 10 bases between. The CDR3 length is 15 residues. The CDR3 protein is CASSLGDWSSYEQYF. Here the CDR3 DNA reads TGTGCCAGCAGCTTAGGGGATTGGTCCTCCTACGAGCAGTACTTC.

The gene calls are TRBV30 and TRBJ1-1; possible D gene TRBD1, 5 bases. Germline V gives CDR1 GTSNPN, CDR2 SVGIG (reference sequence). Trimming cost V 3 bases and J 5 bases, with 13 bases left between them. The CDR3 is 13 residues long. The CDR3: CAWRGLSTTEAFF. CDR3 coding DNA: TGTGCCTGGAGGGGGCTATCTACAACTGAAGCTTTCTTT. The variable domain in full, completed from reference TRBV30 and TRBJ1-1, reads SQTIHQWPATLVQPVGSPLSLECTVEGTSNPNLYWYRQAAGRGLQLLFYSVGIGQISSEVPQNLSASRPQDRQFILSSKKLLLSDSGFYLCAWRGLSTTEAFFGQGTRLTVV.

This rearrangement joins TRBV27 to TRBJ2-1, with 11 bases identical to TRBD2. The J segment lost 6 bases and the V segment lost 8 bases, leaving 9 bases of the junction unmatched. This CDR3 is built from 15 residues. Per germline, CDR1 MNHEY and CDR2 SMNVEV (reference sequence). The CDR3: CASLPLAGARNEQFF. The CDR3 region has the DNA TGTGCCAGCCTTCCACTAGCGGGAGCCCGCAATGAGCAGTTCTTC.

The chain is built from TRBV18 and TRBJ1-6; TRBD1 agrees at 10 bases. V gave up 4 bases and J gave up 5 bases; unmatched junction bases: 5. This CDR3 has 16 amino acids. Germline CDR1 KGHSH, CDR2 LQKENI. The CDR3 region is CASSLGTGVNNSPLHF. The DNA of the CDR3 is TGTGCCAGCTCACTCGGGACAGGGGTAAATAATTCACCCCTCCACTTT. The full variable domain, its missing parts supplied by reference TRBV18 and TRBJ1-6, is NAGVMQNPRHLVRRRGQEARLRCSPMKGHSHVYWYRQLPEEGLKFMVYLQKENIIDESGMPKERFSAEFPKEGPSILRIQQVVRGDSAAYFCASSLGTGVNNSPLHFGNGTRLTVT.